Listed below are T cell receptor beta chains from one sample, sequenced in a study of cytomegalovirus exposure and HLA in healthy donors. Sequencing used immunoSEQ multiplex PCR; TCRdb keeps in-frame clones, though not all of them. The sample records about 130,000 clones, approximately 90% being singletons. The material sequenced was PBMCs. These receptors came from a woman aged 30 to 39 in good health and CMV-seropositive. Both conserved end residues are part of each CDR3. Fields, in order: D gene, clone size, CDR3 length, V gene, J gene, CDR3 DNA, CDR3 protein. D genes are given only for firm matches. Not every row has a clone size; where given, it reads once, few, many or a size class.

D gene: NA; clone size: few; CDR3 length: 16; V gene: TRBV11-3; J gene: TRBJ2-1; CDR3 DNA: TGTGCCAGCAGCTTAAATAGGGGCGGCACTTACAATGAGCAGTTCTTC; CDR3 protein: CASSLNRGGTYNEQFF
D gene: TRBD2; clone size: NA; CDR3 length: 16; V gene: TRBV5-1; J gene: TRBJ2-3; CDR3 DNA: TGCGCCAGCAGCTGGGGGAGAGCGGGAGATTTAGACACGCAGTATTTT; CDR3 protein: CASSWGRAGDLDTQYF
D gene: NA; clone size: NA; CDR3 length: 16; V gene: TRBV11-2; J gene: TRBJ1-2; CDR3 DNA: TGTGCCAGCAGCTTAGATACAGGACGGGGACTTTATGGCTACACCTTC; CDR3 protein: CASSLDTGRGLYGYTF
D gene: NA; clone size: NA; CDR3 length: 12; V gene: TRBV30; J gene: TRBJ2-7; CDR3 DNA: TGTGCCTGGAGTGCTGTCACTACTAAGCAGTACTTC; CDR3 protein: CAWSAVTTKQYF
D gene: NA; clone size: NA; CDR3 length: 12; V gene: TRBV6-6; J gene: TRBJ2-7; CDR3 DNA: TGTGCCACCCGACTAAGTCCCTACGAGCAGTACTTC; CDR3 protein: CATRLSPYEQYF
D gene: TRBD1; clone size: NA; CDR3 length: 15; V gene: TRBV28; J gene: TRBJ2-1; CDR3 DNA: TGTGCCAGCAGTTTAATTTCAGGGGGCAGAAATGAGCAGTTCTTC; CDR3 protein: CASSLISGGRNEQFF
D gene: TRBD1; clone size: NA; CDR3 length: 15; V gene: TRBV13; J gene: TRBJ2-7; CDR3 DNA: TGTGCCAGCAGCTTAGGGGGCAGGGGGTTCTACGAGCAGTACTTC; CDR3 protein: CASSLGGRGFYEQYF
D gene: NA; clone size: NA; CDR3 length: 17; V gene: TRBV29-1; J gene: TRBJ2-3; CDR3 DNA: TGCAGCGTTGACCTCTCCGGGACACCCAGGGCGACAGATACGCAGTATTTT; CDR3 protein: CSVDLSGTPRATDTQYF
D gene: TRBD1; clone size: NA; CDR3 length: 15; V gene: TRBV5-1; J gene: TRBJ1-1; CDR3 DNA: TGCGCCAGCAGCTTAAACAGGGGGTTGAACACTGAAGCTTTCTTT; CDR3 protein: CASSLNRGLNTEAFF
D gene: TRBD1; clone size: NA; CDR3 length: 16; V gene: TRBV2; J gene: TRBJ1-4; CDR3 DNA: TGTGCCAGCAGTGAAGCAGGGACAGGGGGCACTGAAAAACTGTTTTTT; CDR3 protein: CASSEAGTGGTEKLFF
D gene: NA; clone size: NA; CDR3 length: 14; V gene: TRBV28; J gene: TRBJ1-5; CDR3 DNA: TGTGCCAGCAGTTTAGGGCAGGGGAGTCAGCCCCAGCATTTT; CDR3 protein: CASSLGQGSQPQHF
D gene: NA; clone size: few; CDR3 length: 13; V gene: TRBV13; J gene: TRBJ2-7; CDR3 DNA: TGTGCCAGCAGCTTCTCCACGGGTGGCGAGCAGTACTTC; CDR3 protein: CASSFSTGGEQYF
D gene: TRBD2; clone size: NA; CDR3 length: 18; V gene: TRBV6-1; J gene: TRBJ2-1; CDR3 DNA: TGTGCCAGCAGTGCCGGGACTAGCGGGAGTACAGGCGTAGGTGAGCAGTTCTTC; CDR3 protein: CASSAGTSGSTGVGEQFF
D gene: NA; clone size: NA; CDR3 length: 16; V gene: TRBV7-2; J gene: TRBJ2-3; CDR3 DNA: TGTGCCAGCAGCCCCCGTTTAGCGGTAAACACAGATACGCAGTATTTT; CDR3 protein: CASSPRLAVNTDTQYF
D gene: NA; clone size: NA; CDR3 length: 15; V gene: TRBV28; J gene: TRBJ1-3; CDR3 DNA: TGTGCCAGCAGTTTAGGGGGGATCTCTGGAAACACCATATATTTT; CDR3 protein: CASSLGGISGNTIYF
D gene: TRBD1; clone size: NA; CDR3 length: 16; V gene: TRBV6-5; J gene: TRBJ1-2; CDR3 DNA: TGTGCCAGCAGTTACACTCCTGGGACAGGCTCTTATGGCTACACCTTC; CDR3 protein: CASSYTPGTGSYGYTF
D gene: NA; clone size: NA; CDR3 length: 17; V gene: TRBV5-8; J gene: TRBJ2-6; CDR3 DNA: TGTGCCAGCATAGTATTGGGCAGAACCTCTGGGGCCAACGTCCTGACTTTC; CDR3 protein: CASIVLGRTSGANVLTF
D gene: NA; clone size: NA; CDR3 length: 14; V gene: TRBV5-1; J gene: TRBJ2-7; CDR3 DNA: TGCGCCAGCAGCTTGGATCCAGGGGTCGACGAGCAGTACTTC; CDR3 protein: CASSLDPGVDEQYF
D gene: TRBD1; clone size: NA; CDR3 length: 15; V gene: TRBV2; J gene: TRBJ1-6; CDR3 DNA: TGTGCCAGCAGGAACAGGGGGCGCGTTAATTCACCCCTCCACTTT; CDR3 protein: CASRNRGRVNSPLHF
D gene: TRBD2; clone size: NA; CDR3 length: 16; V gene: TRBV9; J gene: TRBJ2-7; CDR3 DNA: TGTGCCAGCAGCGCATTAAGTAGCGGGGGGTTCTACGAGCAGTACTTC; CDR3 protein: CASSALSSGGFYEQYF